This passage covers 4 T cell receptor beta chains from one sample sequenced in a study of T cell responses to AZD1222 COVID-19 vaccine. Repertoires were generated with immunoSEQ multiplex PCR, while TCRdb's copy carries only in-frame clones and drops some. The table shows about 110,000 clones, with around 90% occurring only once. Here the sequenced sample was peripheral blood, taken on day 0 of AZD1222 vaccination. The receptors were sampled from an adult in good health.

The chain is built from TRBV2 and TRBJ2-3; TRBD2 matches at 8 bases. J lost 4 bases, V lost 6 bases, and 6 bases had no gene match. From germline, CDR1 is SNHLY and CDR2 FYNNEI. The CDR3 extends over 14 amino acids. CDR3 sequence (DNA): TGTGCCAGCAGGGGACTAGGAGTTGCAGATACGCAGTATTTT. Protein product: CASRGLGVADTQYF.

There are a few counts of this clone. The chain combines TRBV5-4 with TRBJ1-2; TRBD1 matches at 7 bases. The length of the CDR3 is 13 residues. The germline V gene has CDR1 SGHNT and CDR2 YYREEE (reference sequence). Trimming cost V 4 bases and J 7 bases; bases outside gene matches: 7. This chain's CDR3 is CASSPDRERGYTF. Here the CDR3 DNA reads TGTGCCAGCAGCCCTGACAGGGAGCGTGGCTACACCTTC.

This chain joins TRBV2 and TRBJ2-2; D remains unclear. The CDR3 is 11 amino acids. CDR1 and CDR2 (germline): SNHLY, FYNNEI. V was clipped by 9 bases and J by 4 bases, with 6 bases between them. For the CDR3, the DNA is TGTGCCAGTCAGCGCACCGGGGAGCTGTTTTTT. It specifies CASQRTGELFF. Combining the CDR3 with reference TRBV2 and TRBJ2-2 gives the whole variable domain EPEVTQTPSHQVTQMGQEVILRCVPISNHLYFYWYRQILGQKVEFLVSFYNNEISEKSEIFDDQFSVERPDGSNFTLKIRSTKLEDSAMYFCASQRTGELFFGEGSRLTVL.

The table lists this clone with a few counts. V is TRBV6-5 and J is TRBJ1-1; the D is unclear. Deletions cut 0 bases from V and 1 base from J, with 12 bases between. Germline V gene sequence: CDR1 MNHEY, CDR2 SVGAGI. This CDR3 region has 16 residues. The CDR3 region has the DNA TGTGCCAGCAGTTACTCGCGAGCGACCGGGAACACTGAAGCTTTCTTT. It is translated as CASSYSRATGNTEAFF.